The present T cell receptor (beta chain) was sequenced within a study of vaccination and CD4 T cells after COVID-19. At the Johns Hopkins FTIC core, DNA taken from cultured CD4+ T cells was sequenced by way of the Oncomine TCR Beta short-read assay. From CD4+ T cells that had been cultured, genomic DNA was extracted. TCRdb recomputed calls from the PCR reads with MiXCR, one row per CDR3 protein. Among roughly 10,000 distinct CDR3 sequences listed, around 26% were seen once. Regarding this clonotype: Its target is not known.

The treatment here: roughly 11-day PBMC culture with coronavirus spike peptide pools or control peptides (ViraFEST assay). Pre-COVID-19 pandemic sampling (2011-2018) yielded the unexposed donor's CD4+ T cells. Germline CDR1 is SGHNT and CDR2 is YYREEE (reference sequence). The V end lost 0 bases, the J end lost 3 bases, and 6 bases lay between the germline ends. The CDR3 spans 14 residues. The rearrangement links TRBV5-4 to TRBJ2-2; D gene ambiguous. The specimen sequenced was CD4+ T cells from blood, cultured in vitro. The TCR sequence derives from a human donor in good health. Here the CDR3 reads CASSLESHTGELFF. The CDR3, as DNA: TGTGCCAGCAGCTTGGAGTCACACACCGGGGAGCTGTTTTTT.